Shown below are 8 T cell receptor beta chains from a single sample sequenced in a study of metastatic and nonmetastatic thyroid tumors. Thyroid surgery was performed in patients who had received no treatment beforehand. TCRdb re-called the PCR reads with MiXCR. The sample includes around 20,000 clones, about 11% of them seen just once. The sequencing input was blood. The receptor source for this set is a female donor with papillary thyroid cancer or a benign thyroid nodule (not recorded which). Some clones in this sample may be carry-over from other donors' samples.

This clone came up many times. A much larger clone lies a single base off, so this may be a read error. Other DNA sequences in the same sample also yield this CDR3. V and J are TRBV6-4 and TRBJ2-3, with 8 positions matching TRBD2. This CDR3 contains 15 residues. From germline, CDR1 is MRHNA and CDR2 SNTAGT. The CDR3 bases are TGCGCCAGCAGTCATTTAGCGGGAAGCACAGATACGCAGTATTTT. Translated: CASSHLAGSTDTQYF.

The table lists this clone with many counts. This chain uses TRBV27 with TRBJ2-5, with a possible D match to TRBD2 (5 bases). The CDR3 length is 14 residues. Germline V gene lookup returns CDR1 MNHEY and CDR2 SMNVEV (reference sequence). V lost 2 bases to trimming and J lost 7 bases, with 14 bases between them. The CDR3 region has the DNA TGTGCCAGCAGTTTAGCCCGGGATAAAGGGACCCAGTACTTC. It yields the protein CASSLARDKGTQYF.

Ten or more counts support this clone. DNA for the CDR3: TGCAGCGTTCTTGGACTAGCGGCCTCCTACGAGCAGTACTTC. The encoded protein is CSVLGLAASYEQYF. This sequence joins TRBV29-1 and TRBJ2-7, with 10 bases fitting TRBD2. With V trimmed by 5 bases and J by 0 bases, 4 bases remained unmatched. The CDR3 sequence is 14 residues long. CDR1 and CDR2 (germline): SQVTM, ANQGSEA.

The CDR3 spells CASSYKGTDSYEQYF. The CDR3 DNA is TGTGCCAGCAGTTACAAAGGGACAGACTCCTACGAGCAGTACTTC. The chain couples TRBV27 to TRBJ2-7; TRBD1 matches 7 bases. This CDR3 has 15 amino acids. The J segment lost 0 bases and the V segment lost 4 bases, leaving 6 bases of the junction unmatched. Germline V gives CDR1 MNHEY, CDR2 SMNVEV (reference sequence).

Remarks on this clone: It is likely a read error, because the conserved phenylalanine at the end of the CDR3 is missing. The chain combines TRBV2 with TRBJ2-2; the D call may be TRBD1 or TRBD2 (6 bases each). CDR3 size: 14 residues. Germline V gives CDR1 SNHLY, CDR2 FYNNEI. The V end was cut by 5 bases, the J end by 10 bases, with 17 bases between. CDR3 in amino acids: CASSRGGPVAELFV. CDR3 in DNA: TGTGCCAGCAGTCGAGGGGGGCCGGTCGCGGAGCTGTTTGTT.

The chain employs TRBV5-5 and TRBJ2-6, with D unresolved. Trimming took off 4 bases at V and 0 bases at J, with 11 bases between the two ends. The CDR3 is 16 amino acids. The V gene's germline CDR1 is SGHKS and CDR2 YYEKEE (reference sequence). The CDR3 region is CASSPRAGSGANVLTF. The CDR3 DNA is TGTGCCAGCAGCCCCCGAGCCGGCTCTGGGGCCAACGTCCTGACTTTC. Variable domain in full (rest from reference TRBV5-5 and TRBJ2-6): DAGVTQSPTHLIKTRGQQVTLRCSPISGHKSVSWYQQVLGQGPQFIFQYYEKEERGRGNFPDRFSARQFPNYSSELNVNALLLGDSALYLCASSPRAGSGANVLTFGAGSRLTVL.

In its sample, this clone was seen many times. The rearrangement links TRBV25-1 to TRBJ1-4; D gene ambiguous. The CDR3 consists of 17 residues. The V gene lost 4 bases and the J gene lost 6 bases, with 21 bases spanning the gap. Germline values: CDR1 MGHDK, CDR2 SYGVNS. CDR3 in DNA: TGTGCCAGCAGTGGCGCGATGACCTCGGGGAATTATGAAAAACTGTTTTTT. Translated: CASSGAMTSGNYEKLFF. The full variable domain, its missing parts supplied by reference TRBV25-1 and TRBJ1-4, is EADIYQTPRYLVIGTGKKITLECSQTMGHDKMYWYQQDPGMELHLIHYSYGVNSTEKGDLSSESTVSRIRTEHFPLTLESARPSHTSQYLCASSGAMTSGNYEKLFFGSGTQLSVL.

This clone has at least ten counts. The chain carries TRBV19 and TRBJ2-1, with TRBD2 matching 13 bases. CDR3 length equals 16 residues. The germline V gene has CDR1 LNHDA and CDR2 SQIVND (reference sequence). The ends lost 6 bases at V and 4 bases at J; junction bases unmatched: 6. The chain's CDR3 is CASRPGTSGKYNEQFF. In DNA form, the CDR3 reads TGTGCCAGTAGACCCGGGACTAGCGGGAAATACAATGAGCAGTTCTTC.